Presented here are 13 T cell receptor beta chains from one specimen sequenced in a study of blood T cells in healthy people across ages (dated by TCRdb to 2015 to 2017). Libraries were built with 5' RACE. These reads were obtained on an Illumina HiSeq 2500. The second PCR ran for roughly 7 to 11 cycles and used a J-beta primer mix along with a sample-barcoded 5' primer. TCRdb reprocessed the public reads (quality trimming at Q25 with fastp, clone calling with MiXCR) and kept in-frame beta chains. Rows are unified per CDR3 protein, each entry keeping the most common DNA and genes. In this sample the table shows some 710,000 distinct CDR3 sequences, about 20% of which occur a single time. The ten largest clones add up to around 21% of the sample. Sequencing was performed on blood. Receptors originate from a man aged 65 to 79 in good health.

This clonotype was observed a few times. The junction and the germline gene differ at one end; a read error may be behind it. The DNA of the CDR3 is TGTGCCACCAGCAGAGTTTCAGGGGTCTCCTACGAGCAGTGCTTC. This encodes CATSRVSGVSYEQCF. V usage is TRBV15 and J usage is TRBJ2-7, with D perhaps TRBD1 (6 bases). CDR1 is LNHNV, CDR2 YYDKDF, per germline (reference sequence). The CDR3 covers 15 residues.

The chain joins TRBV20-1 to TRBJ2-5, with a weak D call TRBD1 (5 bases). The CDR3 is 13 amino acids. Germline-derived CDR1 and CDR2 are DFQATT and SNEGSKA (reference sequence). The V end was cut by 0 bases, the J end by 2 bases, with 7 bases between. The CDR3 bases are TGCAGTGCTAGAGATGACAGACAAGAGACCCAGTACTTC. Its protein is CSARDDRQETQYF.

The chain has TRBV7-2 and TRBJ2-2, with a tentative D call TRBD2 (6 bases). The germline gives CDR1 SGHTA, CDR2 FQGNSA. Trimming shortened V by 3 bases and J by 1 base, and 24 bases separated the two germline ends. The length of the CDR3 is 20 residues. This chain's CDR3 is CASSFVTQAFSGMNTGELFF. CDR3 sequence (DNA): TGTGCCAGCAGCTTTGTAACCCAGGCCTTTAGCGGCATGAACACCGGGGAGCTGTTTTTT. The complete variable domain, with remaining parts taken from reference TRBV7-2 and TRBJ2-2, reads GAGVSQSPSNKVTEKGKDVELRCDPISGHTALYWYRQSLGQGLEFLIYFQGNSAPDKSGLPSDRFSAERTGGSVSTLTIQRTQQEDSAVYLCASSFVTQAFSGMNTGELFFGEGSRLTVL.

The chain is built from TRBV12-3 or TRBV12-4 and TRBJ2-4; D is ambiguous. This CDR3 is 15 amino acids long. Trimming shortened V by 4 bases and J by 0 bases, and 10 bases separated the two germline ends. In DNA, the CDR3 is TGTGCCAGCAGTTCTAGTCAGTTAGCCAAAAACATTCAGTACTTC. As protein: CASSSSQLAKNIQYF.

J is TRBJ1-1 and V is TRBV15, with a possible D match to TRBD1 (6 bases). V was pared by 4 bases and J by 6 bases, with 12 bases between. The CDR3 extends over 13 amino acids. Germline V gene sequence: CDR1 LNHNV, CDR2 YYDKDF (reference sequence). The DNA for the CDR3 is TGTGCCACCAGCATTGGACAGCTCGCTGAAGCTTTCTTT. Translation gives CATSIGQLAEAFF.

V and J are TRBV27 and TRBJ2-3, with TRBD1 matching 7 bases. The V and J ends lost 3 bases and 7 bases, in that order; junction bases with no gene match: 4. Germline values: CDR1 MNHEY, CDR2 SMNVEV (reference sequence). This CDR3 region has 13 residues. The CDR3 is CASSFSRGYTQYF. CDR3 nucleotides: TGTGCCAGCAGTTTTTCCAGGGGGTATACGCAGTATTTT.

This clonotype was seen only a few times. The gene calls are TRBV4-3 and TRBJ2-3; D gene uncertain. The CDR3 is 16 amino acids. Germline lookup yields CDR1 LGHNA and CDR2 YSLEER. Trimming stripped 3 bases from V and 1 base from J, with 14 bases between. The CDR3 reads CASSQDLVGRTDTQYF. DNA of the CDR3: TGCGCCAGCAGCCAGGATCTGGTCGGTCGCACAGATACGCAGTATTTT.

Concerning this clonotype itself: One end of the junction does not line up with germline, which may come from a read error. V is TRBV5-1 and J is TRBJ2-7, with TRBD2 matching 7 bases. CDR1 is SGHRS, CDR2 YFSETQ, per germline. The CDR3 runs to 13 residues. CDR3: CASSGGVSYGQYF. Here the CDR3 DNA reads TGCGCCAGCAGCGGGGGGGTCTCCTACGGGCAGTACTTC. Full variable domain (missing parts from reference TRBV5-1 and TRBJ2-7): KAGVTQTPRYLIKTRGQQVTLSCSPISGHRSVSWYQQTPGQGLQFLFEYFSETQRNKGNFPGRFSGRQFSNSRSEMNVSTLELGDSALYLCASSGGVSYGQYFGPGTRLTVT.

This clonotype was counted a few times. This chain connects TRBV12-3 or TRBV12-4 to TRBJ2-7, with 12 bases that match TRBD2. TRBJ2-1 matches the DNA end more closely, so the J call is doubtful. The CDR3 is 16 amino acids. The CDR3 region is CASSQELAGGNNEQFF. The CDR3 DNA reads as TGTGCCAGCAGTCAAGAACTAGCGGGGGGTAACAATGAGCAGTTCTTC.

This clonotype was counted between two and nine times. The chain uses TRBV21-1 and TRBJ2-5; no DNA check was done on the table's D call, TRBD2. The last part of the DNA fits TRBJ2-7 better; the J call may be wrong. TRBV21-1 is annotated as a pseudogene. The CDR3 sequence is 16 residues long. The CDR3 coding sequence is TGTGCCAGCAGCCTTAACGAACGGACTAGTCCCCCCGAGCAGTACTTC. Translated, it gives CASSLNERTSPPEQYF.

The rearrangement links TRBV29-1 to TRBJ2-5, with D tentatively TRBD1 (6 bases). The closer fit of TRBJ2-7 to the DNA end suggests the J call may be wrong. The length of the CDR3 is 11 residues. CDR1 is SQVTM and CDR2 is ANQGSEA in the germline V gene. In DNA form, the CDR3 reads TGCAGCGTCATCGACAGGCACGAGCAGTACTTC. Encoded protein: CSVIDRHEQYF.

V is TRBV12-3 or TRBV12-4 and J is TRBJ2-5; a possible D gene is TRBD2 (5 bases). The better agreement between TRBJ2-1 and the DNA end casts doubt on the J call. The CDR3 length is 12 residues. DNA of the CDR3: TGTGCCAGCAGTTTCTTACGGGGTGAGCAGTTCTTC. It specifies CASSFLRGEQFF.

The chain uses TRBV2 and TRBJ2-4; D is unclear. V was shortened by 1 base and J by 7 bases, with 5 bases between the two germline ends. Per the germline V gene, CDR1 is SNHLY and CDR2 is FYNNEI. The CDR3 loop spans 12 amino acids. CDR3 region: CASSEESNIQYF. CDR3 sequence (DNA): TGTGCCAGCAGTGAAGAAAGTAACATTCAGTACTTC.